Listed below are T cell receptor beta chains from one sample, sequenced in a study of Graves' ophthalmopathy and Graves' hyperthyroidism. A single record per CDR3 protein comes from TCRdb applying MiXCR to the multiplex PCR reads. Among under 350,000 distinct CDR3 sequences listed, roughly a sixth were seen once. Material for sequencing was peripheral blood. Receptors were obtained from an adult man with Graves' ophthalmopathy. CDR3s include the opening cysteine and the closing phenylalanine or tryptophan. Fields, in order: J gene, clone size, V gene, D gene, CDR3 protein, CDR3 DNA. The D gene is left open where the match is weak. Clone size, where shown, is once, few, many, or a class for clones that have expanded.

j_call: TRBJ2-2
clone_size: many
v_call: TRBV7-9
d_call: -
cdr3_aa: CASSLDRNTGELFF
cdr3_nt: TGTGCTAGCAGCTTGGACAGGAACACCGGGGAGCTGTTTTTT

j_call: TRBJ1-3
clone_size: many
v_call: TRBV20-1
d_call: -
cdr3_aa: CSASIDSRAGNTIYF
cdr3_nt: TGCAGTGCTAGCATCGACAGTAGGGCTGGAAACACCATATATTTT

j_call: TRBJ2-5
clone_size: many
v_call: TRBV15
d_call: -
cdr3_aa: CATRTRLPQETQYF
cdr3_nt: TGTGCCACCAGGACTCGCCTTCCCCAAGAGACCCAGTACTTC

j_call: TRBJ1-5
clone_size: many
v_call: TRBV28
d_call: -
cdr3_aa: CASKTGYSNQPQHF
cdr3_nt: TGTGCCAGCAAAACAGGGTATAGCAATCAGCCCCAGCATTTT

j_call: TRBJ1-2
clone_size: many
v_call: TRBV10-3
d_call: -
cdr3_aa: CAISEGQNYGYTF
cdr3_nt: TGTGCCATCAGTGAAGGACAGAACTATGGCTACACCTTC

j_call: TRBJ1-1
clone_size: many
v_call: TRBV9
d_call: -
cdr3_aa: CASSGPGFQGRSTEAFF
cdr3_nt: TGTGCCAGCAGCGGACCCGGTTTTCAGGGGAGGAGCACTGAAGCTTTCTTT

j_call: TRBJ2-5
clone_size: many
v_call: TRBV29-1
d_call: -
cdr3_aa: CSVEFAGDDQETQYF
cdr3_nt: TGCAGCGTGGAGTTTGCTGGGGACGATCAAGAGACCCAGTACTTC

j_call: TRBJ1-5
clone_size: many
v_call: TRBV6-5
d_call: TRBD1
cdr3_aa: CASRTGGPSNQPQHF
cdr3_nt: TGTGCCAGCAGGACAGGGGGCCCTAGCAATCAGCCCCAGCATTTT

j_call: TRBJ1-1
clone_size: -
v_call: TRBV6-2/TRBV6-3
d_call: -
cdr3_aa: CASSFTNTEAFF
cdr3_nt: TGTGCCAGCAGTTTCACGAACACTGAAGCTTTCTTT

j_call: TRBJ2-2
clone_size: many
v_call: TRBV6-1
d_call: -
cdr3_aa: CASIGTASTGELFF
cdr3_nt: TGTGCCAGCATCGGTACAGCATCCACCGGGGAGCTGTTTTTT

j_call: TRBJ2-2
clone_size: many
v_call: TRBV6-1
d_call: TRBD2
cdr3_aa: CASSKSLAGGQYTGELFF
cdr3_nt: TGTGCCAGCAGTAAAAGCCTAGCGGGAGGCCAATACACCGGGGAGCTGTTTTTT

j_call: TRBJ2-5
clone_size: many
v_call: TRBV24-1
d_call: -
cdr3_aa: CATSDPTPVDETQYF
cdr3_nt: TGTGCCACCAGTGATCCGACCCCCGTTGATGAGACCCAGTACTTC

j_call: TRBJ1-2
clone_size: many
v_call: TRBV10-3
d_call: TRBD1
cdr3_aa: CAISDRAGGSGYTF
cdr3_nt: TGTGCCATCAGTGATAGGGCAGGGGGCAGCGGCTACACCTTC

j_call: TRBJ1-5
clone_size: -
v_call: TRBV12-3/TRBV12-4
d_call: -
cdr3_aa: CASRWGRDQPQHF
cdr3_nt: TGTGCCAGCAGATGGGGGAGGGATCAGCCCCAGCATTTT

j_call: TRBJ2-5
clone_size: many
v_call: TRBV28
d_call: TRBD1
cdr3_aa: CASSLATGGLETQYF
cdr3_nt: TGTGCCAGCAGTTTGGCTACAGGGGGCCTGGAGACCCAGTACTTC

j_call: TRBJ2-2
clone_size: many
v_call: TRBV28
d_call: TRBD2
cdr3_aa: CANKRGAIGELFF
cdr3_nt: TGTGCCAACAAGCGGGGGGCAATCGGGGAGCTGTTTTTT

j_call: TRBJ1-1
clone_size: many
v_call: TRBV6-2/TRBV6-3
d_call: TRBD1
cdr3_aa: CASSTTGVYTEAFF
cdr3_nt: TGTGCCAGCAGCACCACAGGGGTGTACACTGAAGCTTTCTTT

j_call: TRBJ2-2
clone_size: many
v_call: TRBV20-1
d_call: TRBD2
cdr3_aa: CSATTSLNTGELFF
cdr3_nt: TGCAGTGCTACGACTAGCTTGAACACCGGGGAGCTGTTTTTT

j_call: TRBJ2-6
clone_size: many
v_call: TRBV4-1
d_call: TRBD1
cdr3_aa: CASSQDPGTGLSAGANVLTF
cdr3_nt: TGCGCCAGCAGCCAAGATCCCGGGACAGGACTGAGTGCTGGGGCCAACGTCCTGACTTTC

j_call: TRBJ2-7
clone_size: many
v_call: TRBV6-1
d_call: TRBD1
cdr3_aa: CASSFRGDREYEQYF
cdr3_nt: TGTGCCAGCAGCTTCAGGGGGGACAGGGAATACGAGCAGTACTTC

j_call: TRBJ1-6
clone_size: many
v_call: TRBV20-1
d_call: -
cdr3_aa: CSASGQGGSPLHF
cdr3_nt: TGCAGTGCTAGCGGCCAGGGAGGTTCACCCCTCCACTTT

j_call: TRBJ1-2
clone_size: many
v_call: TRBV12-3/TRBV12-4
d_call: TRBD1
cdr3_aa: CASSGDRAYGYTF
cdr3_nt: TGTGCCAGCAGTGGTGACAGGGCCTATGGCTACACCTTC

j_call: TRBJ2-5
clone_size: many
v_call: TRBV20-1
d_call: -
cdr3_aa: CSARDPGGAETQYF
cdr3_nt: TGCAGTGCTAGAGATCCCGGAGGGGCCGAGACCCAGTACTTC

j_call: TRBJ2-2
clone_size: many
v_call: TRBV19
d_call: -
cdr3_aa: CASSIYRGPSNTGELFF
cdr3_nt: TGTGCCAGTAGTATATACCGCGGACCATCGAACACCGGGGAGCTGTTTTTT

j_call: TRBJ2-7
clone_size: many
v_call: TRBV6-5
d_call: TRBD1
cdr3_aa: CASRLGQTSYEQYF
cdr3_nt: TGTGCCAGCAGACTGGGACAGACGAGCTACGAGCAGTACTTC

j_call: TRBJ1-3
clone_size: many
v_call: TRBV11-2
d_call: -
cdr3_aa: CASSLDRVGGNTIYF
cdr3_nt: TGTGCCAGCAGCTTAGACAGGGTTGGTGGAAACACCATATATTTT

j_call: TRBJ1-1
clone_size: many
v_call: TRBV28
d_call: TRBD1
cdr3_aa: CASSRRGQGVTEAFF
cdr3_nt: TGTGCCAGCAGTCGACGAGGGCAGGGGGTTACTGAAGCTTTCTTT

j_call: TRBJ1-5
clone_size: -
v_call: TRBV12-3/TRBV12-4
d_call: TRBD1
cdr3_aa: CASSPRGQGANQPQHF
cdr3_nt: TGTGCCAGCAGTCCGAGGGGACAGGGTGCCAATCAGCCCCAGCATTTT

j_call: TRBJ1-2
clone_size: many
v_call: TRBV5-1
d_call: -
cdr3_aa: CASSPSPRTGIEGYTF
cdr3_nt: TGCGCCAGCAGCCCAAGCCCCCGAACAGGGATCGAAGGCTACACCTTC